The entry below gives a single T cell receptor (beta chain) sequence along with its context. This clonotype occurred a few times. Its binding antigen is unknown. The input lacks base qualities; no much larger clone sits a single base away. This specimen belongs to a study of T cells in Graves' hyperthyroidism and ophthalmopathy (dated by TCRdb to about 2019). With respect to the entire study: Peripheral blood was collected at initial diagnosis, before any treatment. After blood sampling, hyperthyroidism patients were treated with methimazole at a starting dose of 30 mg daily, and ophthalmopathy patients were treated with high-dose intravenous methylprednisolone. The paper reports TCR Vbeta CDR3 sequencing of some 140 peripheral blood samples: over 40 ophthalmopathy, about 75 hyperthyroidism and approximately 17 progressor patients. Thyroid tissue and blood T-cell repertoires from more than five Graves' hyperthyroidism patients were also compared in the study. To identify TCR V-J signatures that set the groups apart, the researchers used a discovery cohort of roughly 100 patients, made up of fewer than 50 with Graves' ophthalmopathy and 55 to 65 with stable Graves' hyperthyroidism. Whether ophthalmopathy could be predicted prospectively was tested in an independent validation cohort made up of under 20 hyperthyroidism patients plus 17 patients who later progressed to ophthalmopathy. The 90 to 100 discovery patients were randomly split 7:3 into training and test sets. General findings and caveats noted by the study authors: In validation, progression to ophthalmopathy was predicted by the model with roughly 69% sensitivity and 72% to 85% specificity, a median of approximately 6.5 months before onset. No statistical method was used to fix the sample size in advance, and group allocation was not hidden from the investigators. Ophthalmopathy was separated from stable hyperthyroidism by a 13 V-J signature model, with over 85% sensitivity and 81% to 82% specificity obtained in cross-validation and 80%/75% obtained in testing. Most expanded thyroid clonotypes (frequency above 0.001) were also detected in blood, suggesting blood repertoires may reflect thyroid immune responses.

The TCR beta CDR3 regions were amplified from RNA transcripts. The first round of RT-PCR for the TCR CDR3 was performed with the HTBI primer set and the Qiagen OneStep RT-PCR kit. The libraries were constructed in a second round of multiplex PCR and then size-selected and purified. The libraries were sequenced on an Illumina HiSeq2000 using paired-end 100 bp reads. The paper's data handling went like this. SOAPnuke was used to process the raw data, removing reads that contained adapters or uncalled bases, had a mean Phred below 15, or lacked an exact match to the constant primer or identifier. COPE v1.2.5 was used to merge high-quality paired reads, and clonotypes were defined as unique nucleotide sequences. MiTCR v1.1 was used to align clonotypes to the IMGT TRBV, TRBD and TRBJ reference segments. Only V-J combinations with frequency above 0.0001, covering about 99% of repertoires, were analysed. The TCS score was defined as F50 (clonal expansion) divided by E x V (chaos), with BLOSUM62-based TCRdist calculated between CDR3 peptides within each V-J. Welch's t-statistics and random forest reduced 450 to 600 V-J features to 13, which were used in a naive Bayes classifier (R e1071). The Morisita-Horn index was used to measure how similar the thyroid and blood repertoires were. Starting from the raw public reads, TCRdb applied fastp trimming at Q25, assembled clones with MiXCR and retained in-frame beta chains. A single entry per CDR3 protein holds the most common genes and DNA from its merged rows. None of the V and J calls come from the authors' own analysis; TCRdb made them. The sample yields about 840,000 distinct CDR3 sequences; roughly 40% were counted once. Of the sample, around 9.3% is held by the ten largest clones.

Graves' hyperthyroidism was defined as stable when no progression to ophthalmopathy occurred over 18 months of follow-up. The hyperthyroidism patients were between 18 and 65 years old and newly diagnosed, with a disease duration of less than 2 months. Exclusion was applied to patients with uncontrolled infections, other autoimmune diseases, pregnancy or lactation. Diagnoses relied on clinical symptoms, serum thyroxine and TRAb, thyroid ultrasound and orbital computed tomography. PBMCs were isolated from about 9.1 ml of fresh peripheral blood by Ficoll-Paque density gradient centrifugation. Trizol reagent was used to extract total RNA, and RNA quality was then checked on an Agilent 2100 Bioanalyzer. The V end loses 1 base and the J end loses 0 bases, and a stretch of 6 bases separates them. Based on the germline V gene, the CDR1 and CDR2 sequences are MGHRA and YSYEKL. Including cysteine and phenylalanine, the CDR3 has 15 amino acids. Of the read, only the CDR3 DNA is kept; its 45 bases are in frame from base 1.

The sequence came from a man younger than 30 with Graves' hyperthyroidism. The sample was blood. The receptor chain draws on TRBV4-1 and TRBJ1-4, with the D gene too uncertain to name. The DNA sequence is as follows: TGCGCCAGCAGCCAAGTGGATTCAACTAATGAAAAACTGTTTTTT. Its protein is CASSQVDSTNEKLFF.